A single sample gave rise to the 9 T cell receptor beta chains below, sequenced in a study of T cells in Graves' hyperthyroidism and ophthalmopathy (dated by TCRdb to between 2018 and 2021). The library was made by multiplex PCR. The sequencer listed for this sample is Illumina HiSeq 2000. The TCR beta CDR3 regions were amplified from the RNA transcripts. The TCR CDR3 was subjected to a first round of RT-PCR using the HTBI primer set and the Qiagen OneStep RT-PCR kit. TCRdb passed the public sequencing reads through fastp at Q25 and MiXCR, retaining productive beta sequences. A single entry per CDR3 protein holds the most common genes and DNA from its merged rows. Present in this sample are hundreds of thousands of distinct CDR3 sequences, 11% to 15% of which were seen just once. Together, the top ten hold approximately 10% of the sample. The sequencing input was blood. These receptors were obtained from a woman aged 18-29 years with Graves' hyperthyroidism.

This clonotype was detected many times. This chain uses TRBV28 with TRBJ2-1; weak D call: TRBD2 (5 bases). V lost 5 bases and J 1 base, leaving 18 bases between the germline ends. Germline V gene sequence: CDR1 MDHEN, CDR2 SYDVKM. CDR3 length: 17 residues. The CDR3 coding sequence is TGTGCCAGCAGTACCCTAGCCGCGGCTGCTTCCTACAATGAGCAGTTCTTC. Its protein product is CASSTLAAAASYNEQFF.

The chain employs TRBV6-1 and TRBJ2-7; TRBD1 matches at 8 bases. V lost 6 bases and J lost 0; bases outside the gene matches: 4. Germline V lookup: CDR1 MNHNS, CDR2 SASEGT. The CDR3 totals 14 residues. As DNA, the CDR3 is TGTGCCAGCAGGCACAGGGGGAGCTCCTACGAGCAGTACTTC. This codes for CASRHRGSSYEQYF.

Many counts were recorded for this clonotype. CDR3 amino acids: CASSDPSRLAGDYEQYF. DNA of the CDR3: TGTGCCAGCAGTGACCCATCCCGACTAGCGGGTGACTACGAGCAGTACTTC. The rearrangement links TRBV6-1 to TRBJ2-7; TRBD2 matches at 10 bases. CDR3 length: 17 residues. CDR1 is MNHNS, CDR2 SASEGT, per germline. The J segment lost 3 bases and the V segment lost 3 bases, leaving 11 bases of the junction unmatched.

A word on this clonotype: This may stem from a read error, because a much larger clone lies one nucleotide away. V gene TRBV6-5 combines with J gene TRBJ2-1; D possibly uses TRBD1 or TRBD2 (5 bases each). This CDR3 has 15 amino acids. Germline V CDR1 and CDR2: MNHEY, SVGAGI. CDR3 sequence (DNA): TGTGCCGGCAGCATGAGGGGATTTACCTACAATGAGCAGTTCTTC. It translates to CAGSMRGFTYNEQFF.

V gene TRBV11-2 combines with J gene TRBJ2-4, with a tentative D call TRBD2 (6 bases). V shed 5 bases and J shed 6 bases, with 11 bases lying between them. CDR1 is SGHAT and CDR2 is FQNNGV in the germline V gene. CDR3 size: 13 residues. The CDR3 nucleotides read TGTGCCAGCAGCCTGGGACTTTCAAACATTCAGTACTTC. Its translation: CASSLGLSNIQYF.

This clonotype was recorded a few times. The V and J genes are TRBV18 and TRBJ2-7, with a possible D match to TRBD1 (5 bases). Germline V gene sequence: CDR1 KGHSH, CDR2 LQKENI. CDR3 length equals 14 residues. V lost 6 bases to trimming and J lost 3 bases, with 15 bases between them. In DNA form, the CDR3 reads TGTGCCAGCTCCGGACAAACCAGCAACTACGAGCAGTACTTC. It specifies CASSGQTSNYEQYF.

The table lists this clonotype with many counts. This CDR3 is CASRQGVNIQYF. CDR3 nucleotide sequence: TGTGCCAGCAGACAGGGGGTGAACATTCAGTACTTC. The V gene is TRBV28, the J gene TRBJ2-4; 8 bases map to TRBD1. The ends lost 6 bases at V and 7 bases at J; junction bases unmatched: 2. Germline-derived CDR1 and CDR2 are MDHEN and SYDVKM. This CDR3 has 12 residues.

The chain is built from TRBV4-1 and TRBJ1-2, with a possible D match to TRBD1 (5 bases). The V gene lost 1 base and the J gene lost 4 bases, with 25 bases spanning the gap. The CDR3 contains 19 residues. The V gene's germline CDR1 is MGHRA and CDR2 YSYEKL. The CDR3 protein is CASSQGFWQGVPDVYGYTF. Here the CDR3 DNA reads TGCGCCAGCAGCCAAGGATTCTGGCAGGGTGTACCAGACGTCTATGGCTACACCTTC.

V usage is TRBV27 and J usage is TRBJ2-7, with a tentative D call TRBD1 (5 bases). In germline, CDR1 is MNHEY, CDR2 SMNVEV (reference sequence). The V and J ends lost 5 bases and 2 bases respectively, with 16 bases between them. This CDR3 contains 15 residues. The CDR3 nucleotides are TGTGCCAGCAGTCGTCGACAGACAACCACCTACGAGCAGTACTTC. The encoded protein is CASSRRQTTTYEQYF.